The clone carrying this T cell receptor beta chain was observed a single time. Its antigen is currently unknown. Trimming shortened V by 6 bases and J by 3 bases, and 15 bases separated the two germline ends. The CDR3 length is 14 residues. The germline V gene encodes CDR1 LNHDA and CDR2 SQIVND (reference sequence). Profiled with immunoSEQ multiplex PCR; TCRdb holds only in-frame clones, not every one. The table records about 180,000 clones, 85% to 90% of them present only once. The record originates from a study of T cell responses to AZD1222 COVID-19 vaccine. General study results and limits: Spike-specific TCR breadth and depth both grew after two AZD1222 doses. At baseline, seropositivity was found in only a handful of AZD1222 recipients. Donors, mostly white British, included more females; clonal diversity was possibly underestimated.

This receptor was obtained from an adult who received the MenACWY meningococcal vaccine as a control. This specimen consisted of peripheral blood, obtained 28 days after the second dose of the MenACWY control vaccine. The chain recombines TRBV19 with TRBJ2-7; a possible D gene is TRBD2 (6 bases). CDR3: CASSGSSVGYEQYF. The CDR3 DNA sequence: TGTGCCAGTAGCGGGAGTTCGGTCGGCTACGAGCAGTACTTC.